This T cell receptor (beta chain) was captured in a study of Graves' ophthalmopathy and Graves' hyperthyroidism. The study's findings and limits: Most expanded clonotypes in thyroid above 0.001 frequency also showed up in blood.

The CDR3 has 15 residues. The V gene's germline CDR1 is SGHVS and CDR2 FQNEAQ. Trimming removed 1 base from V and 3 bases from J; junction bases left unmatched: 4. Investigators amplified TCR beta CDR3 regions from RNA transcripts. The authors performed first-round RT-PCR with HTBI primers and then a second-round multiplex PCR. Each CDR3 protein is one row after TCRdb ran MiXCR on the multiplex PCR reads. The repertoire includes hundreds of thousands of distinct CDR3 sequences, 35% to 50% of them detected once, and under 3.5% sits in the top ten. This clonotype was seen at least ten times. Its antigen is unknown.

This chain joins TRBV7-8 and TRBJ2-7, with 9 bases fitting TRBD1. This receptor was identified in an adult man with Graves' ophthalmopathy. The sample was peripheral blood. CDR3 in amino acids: CASSLGGQGFYEQYF. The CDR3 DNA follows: TGTGCCAGCAGCTTAGGGGGACAGGGTTTCTACGAGCAGTACTTC.